This TCR beta chain was identified in a study of Ad26.COV2.S vaccination and SARS-CoV-2 variants. Overall study context: Ad26.COV2.S, an intramuscular injection, was given once or twice 56 days apart. Whole-study results and caveats: Spike-specific responses of CD8+ and CD4+ T cells were reported to display substantial breadth after vaccination.

This CDR3 is 13 amino acids long. The germline gives CDR1 MNHEY, CDR2 SMNVEV (reference sequence). Trimming removed 3 bases at V and 5 bases at J, with 10 bases between. Using immunoSEQ multiplex PCR, the repertoire was profiled, and TCRdb retains in-frame clones only, with some absent. The table has some 320,000 clones, around 85% seen once. This clone was counted between two and nine times. What it recognizes is unknown. Treatment in this sample: around 19 received Ad26.COV2.S at low or high dose, single or two shots; about 5 received placebo; per-sample allocation not given. The samples date from day 63 after the first vaccine or placebo injection.

The source was peripheral blood, collected in a trial of Ad26.COV2.S vaccine versus placebo. The chain recombines TRBV27 with TRBJ1-1; possible D gene TRBD1, 5 bases. The TCR was taken from a person between 18 and 65 years old who received the Ad26.COV2.S COVID-19 vaccine or a placebo. CDR3 nucleotide sequence: TGTGCCAGCAGTTTTATTAAGGGGACTGAAGCTTTCTTT. Translated: CASSFIKGTEAFF.